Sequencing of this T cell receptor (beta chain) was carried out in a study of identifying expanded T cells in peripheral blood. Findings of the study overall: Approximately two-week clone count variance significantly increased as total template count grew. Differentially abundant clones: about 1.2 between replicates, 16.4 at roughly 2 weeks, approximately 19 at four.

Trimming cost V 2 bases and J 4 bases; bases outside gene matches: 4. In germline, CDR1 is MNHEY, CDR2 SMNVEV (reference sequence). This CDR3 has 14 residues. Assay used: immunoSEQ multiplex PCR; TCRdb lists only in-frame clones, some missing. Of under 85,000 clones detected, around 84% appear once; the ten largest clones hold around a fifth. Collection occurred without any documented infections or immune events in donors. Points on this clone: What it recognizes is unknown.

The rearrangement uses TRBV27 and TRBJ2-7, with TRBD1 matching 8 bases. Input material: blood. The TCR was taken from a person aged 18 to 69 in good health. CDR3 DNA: TGTGCCAGCAGTTTAAGAGGACAGGGTTACGAGCAGTACTTC. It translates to CASSLRGQGYEQYF.